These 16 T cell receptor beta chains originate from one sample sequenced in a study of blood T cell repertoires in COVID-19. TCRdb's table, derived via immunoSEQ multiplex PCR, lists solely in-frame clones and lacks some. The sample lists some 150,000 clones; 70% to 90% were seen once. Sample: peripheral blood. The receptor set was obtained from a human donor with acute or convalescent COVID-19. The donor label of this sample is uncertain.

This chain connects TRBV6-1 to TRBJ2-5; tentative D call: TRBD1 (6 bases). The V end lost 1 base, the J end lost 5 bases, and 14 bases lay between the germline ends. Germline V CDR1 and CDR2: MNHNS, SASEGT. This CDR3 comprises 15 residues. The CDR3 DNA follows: TGTGCCAGCAGTGAAGGGGGACATCCAGGGGAGACCCAGTACTTC. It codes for CASSEGGHPGETQYF.

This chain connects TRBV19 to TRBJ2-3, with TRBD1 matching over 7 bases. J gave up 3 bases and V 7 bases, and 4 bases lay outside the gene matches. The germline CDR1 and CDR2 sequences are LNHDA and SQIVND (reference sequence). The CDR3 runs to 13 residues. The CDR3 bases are TGTGCCAGTATAGACAGGGCTACAGATACGCAGTATTTT. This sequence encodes CASIDRATDTQYF. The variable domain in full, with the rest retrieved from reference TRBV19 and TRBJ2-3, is DGGITQSPKYLFRKEGQNVTLSCEQNLNHDAMYWYRQDPGQGLRLIYYSQIVNDFQKGDIAEGYSVSREKKESFPLTVTSAQKNPTAFYLCASIDRATDTQYFGPGTRLTVL.

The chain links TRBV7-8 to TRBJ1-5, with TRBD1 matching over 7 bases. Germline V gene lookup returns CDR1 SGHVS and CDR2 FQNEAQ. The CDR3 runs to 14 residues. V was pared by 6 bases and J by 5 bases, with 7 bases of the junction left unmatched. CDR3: CASRHDREDQPQHF. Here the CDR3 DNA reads TGTGCCAGCAGACATGACAGGGAAGATCAGCCCCAGCATTTT.

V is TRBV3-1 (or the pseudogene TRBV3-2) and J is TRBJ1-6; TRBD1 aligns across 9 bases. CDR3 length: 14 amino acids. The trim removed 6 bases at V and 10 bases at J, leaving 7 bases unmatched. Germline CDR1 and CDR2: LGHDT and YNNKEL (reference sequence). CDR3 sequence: CASRETGGESPLHF. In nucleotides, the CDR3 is TGTGCCAGCAGGGAGACAGGGGGTGAATCACCCCTCCACTTT.

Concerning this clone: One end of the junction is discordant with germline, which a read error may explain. The CDR3 sequence is CASSQRRDRGWAHF. CDR3 bases: TGTGCCAGCAGCCAGAGAAGGGACAGGGGGTGGGCCCACTTC. The gene calls are TRBV3-1 (or the pseudogene TRBV3-2) and TRBJ1-2, with 11 nucleotides matching TRBD1. The CDR3 loop spans 14 amino acids. Germline V gene lookup returns CDR1 LGHDT and CDR2 YNNKEL (reference sequence).

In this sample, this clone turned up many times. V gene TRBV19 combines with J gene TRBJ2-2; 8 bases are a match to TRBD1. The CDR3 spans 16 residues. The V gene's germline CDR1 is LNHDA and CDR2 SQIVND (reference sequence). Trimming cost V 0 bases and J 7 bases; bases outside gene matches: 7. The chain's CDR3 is CASSIDGQGAGGELFF. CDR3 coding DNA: TGTGCCAGTAGTATAGATGGGCAGGGGGCCGGCGGGGAGCTGTTTTTT.

The CDR3 DNA follows: TGTGCCAGCAGCTTATGGACAGGGGCGGGCAATCAGCCCCAGCATTTT. Translating it yields CASSLWTGAGNQPQHF. The V call is TRBV7-2, the J call TRBJ1-5, with 9 bases lining up with TRBD1. The CDR3 is made up of 16 amino acids. Germline values: CDR1 SGHTA, CDR2 FQGNSA. Trimming at V came to 2 bases and at J to 2 bases, leaving 4 bases not matched to a gene. The complete variable domain, with remaining parts taken from reference TRBV7-2 and TRBJ1-5, reads GAGVSQSPSNKVTEKGKDVELRCDPISGHTALYWYRQSLGQGLEFLIYFQGNSAPDKSGLPSDRFSAERTGGSVSTLTIQRTQQEDSAVYLCASSLWTGAGNQPQHFGDGTRLSIL.

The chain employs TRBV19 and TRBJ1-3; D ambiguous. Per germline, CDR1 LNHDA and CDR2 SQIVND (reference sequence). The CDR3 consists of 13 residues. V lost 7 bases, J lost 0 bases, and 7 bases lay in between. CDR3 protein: CASNTNSGNTIYF. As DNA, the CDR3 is TGTGCCAGTAATACAAACTCTGGAAACACCATATATTTT.

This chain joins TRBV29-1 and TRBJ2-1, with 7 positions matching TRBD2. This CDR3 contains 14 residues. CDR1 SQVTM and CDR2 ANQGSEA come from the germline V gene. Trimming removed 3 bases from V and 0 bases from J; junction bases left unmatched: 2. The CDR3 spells CSVDGGSSYNEQFF. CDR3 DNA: TGCAGCGTTGACGGCGGGAGCTCCTACAATGAGCAGTTCTTC.

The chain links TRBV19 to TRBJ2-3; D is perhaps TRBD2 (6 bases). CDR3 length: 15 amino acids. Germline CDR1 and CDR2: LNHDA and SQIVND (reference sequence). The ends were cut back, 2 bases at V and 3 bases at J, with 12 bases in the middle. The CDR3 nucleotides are TGTGCCAGTAGTATAAGGAGGGCCAAGACAGATACGCAGTATTTT. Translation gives CASSIRRAKTDTQYF.

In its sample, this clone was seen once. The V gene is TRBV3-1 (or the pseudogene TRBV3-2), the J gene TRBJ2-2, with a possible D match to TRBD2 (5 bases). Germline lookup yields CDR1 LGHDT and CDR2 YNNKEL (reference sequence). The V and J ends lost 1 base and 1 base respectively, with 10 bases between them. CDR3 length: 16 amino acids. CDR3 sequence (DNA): TGTGCCAGCAGCCAAGGTTTACTAGGGAACACCGGGGAGCTGTTTTTT. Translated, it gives CASSQGLLGNTGELFF.

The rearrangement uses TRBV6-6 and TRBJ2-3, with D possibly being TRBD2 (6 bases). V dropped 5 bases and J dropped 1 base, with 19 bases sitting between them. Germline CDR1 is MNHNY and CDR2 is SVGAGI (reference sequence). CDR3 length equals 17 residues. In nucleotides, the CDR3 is TGTGCCAGCAGTCATATCCCGGGGGAGACTCGCACAGATACGCAGTATTTT. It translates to CASSHIPGETRTDTQYF.

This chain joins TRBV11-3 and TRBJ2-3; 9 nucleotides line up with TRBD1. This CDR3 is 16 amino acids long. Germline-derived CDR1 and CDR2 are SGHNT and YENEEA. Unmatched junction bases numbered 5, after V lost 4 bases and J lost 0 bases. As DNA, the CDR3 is TGTGCCAGCAGCTCAGGACAGGGGACTAGCACAGATACGCAGTATTTT. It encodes CASSSGQGTSTDTQYF.

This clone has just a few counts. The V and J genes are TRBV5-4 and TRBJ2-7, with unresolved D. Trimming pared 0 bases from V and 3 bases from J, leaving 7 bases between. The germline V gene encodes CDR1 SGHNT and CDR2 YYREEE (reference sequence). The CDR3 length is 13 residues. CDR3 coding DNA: TGTGCCAGCAGCTTGGACAGCCGCTACGAGCAGTACGTC. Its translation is CASSLDSRYEQYV.

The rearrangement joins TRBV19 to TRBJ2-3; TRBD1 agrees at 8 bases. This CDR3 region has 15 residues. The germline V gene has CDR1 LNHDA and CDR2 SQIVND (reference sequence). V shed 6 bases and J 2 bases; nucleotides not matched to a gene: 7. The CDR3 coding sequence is TGTGCCAGTAGCCTCCGGGACAGGTCCACAGATACGCAGTATTTT. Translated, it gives CASSLRDRSTDTQYF.

CDR3 DNA: TGTGCCAGCTCATCAACTCGGGACAGGAGGGACGAGCAGTACTTC. Amino acids: CASSSTRDRRDEQYF. The rearrangement links TRBV18 to TRBJ2-7; the match to TRBD1 covers 8 bases. The CDR3 covers 15 residues. Trimming took 5 bases from V and 5 from J; bases not matched to a gene: 11. Germline loops: CDR1 KGHSH, CDR2 LQKENI.